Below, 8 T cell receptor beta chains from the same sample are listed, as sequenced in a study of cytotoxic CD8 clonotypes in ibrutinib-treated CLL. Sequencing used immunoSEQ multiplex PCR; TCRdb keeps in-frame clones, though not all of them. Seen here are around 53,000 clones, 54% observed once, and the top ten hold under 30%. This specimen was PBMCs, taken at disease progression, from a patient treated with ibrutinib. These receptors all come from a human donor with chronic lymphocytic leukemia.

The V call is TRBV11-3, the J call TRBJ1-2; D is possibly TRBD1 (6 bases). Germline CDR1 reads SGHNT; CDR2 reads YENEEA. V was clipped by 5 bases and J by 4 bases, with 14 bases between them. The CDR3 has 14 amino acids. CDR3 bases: TGTGCCAGCAGCGGGGGGCCTCCCCTCTATGGCTACACCTTC. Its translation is CASSGGPPLYGYTF.

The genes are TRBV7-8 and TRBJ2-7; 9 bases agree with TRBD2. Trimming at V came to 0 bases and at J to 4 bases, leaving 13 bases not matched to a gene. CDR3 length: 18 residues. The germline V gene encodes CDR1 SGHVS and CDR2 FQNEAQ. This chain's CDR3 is CASSLAIGGGAAVYEQYF. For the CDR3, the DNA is TGTGCCAGCAGCTTAGCGATAGGCGGGGGGGCAGCAGTATACGAGCAGTACTTC.

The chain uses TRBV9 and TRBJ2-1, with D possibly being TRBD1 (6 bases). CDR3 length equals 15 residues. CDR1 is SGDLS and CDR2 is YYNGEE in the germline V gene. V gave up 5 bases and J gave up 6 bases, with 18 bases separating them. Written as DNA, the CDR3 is TGTGCCAGCAGTTCCATGGGGGCTTCTGTCAATGAGCAGTTCTTC. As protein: CASSSMGASVNEQFF. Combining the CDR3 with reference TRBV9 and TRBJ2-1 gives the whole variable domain DSGVTQTPKHLITATGQRVTLRCSPRSGDLSVYWYQQSLDQGLQFLIQYYNGEERAKGNILERFSAQQFPDLHSELNLSSLELGDSALYFCASSSMGASVNEQFFGPGTRLTVL.

CDR3 in amino acids: CASTYSGQNTEAFF. CDR3 DNA sequence: TGCGCCAGCACCTACTCAGGACAGAACACTGAAGCTTTCTTT. V is TRBV5-1 and J is TRBJ1-1, with D maybe TRBD1 (5 bases). Trimming shortened V by 6 bases and J by 1 base, and 13 bases separated the two germline ends. This CDR3 is 14 amino acids long. CDR1 and CDR2 (germline): SGHRS, YFSETQ.

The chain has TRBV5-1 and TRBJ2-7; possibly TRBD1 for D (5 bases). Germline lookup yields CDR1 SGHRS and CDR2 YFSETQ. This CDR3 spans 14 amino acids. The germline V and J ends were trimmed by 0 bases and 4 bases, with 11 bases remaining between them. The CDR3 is CASSLDLGPYEQYF. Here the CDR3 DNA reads TGCGCCAGCAGCTTGGATCTGGGGCCTTACGAGCAGTACTTC. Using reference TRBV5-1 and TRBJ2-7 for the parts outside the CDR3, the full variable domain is KAGVTQTPRYLIKTRGQQVTLSCSPISGHRSVSWYQQTPGQGLQFLFEYFSETQRNKGNFPGRFSGRQFSNSRSEMNVSTLELGDSALYLCASSLDLGPYEQYFGPGTRLTVT.

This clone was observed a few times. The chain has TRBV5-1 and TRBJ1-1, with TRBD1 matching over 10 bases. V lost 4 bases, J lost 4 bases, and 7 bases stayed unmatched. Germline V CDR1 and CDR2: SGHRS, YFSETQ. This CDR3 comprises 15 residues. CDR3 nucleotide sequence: TGCGCCAGCAGCAGACAGGGGGCGAGGGGCACTGAAGCTTTCTTT. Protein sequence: CASSRQGARGTEAFF.

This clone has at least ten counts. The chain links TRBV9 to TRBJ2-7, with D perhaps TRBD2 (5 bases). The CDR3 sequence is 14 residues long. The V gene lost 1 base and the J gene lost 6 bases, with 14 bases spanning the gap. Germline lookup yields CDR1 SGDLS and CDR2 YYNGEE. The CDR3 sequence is CASSVTGRVSEQYF. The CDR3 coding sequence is TGTGCCAGCAGCGTAACGGGAAGGGTCAGCGAGCAGTACTTC.

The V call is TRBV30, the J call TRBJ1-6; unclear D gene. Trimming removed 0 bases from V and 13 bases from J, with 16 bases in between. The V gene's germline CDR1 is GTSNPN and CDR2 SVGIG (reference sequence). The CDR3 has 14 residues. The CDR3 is CAWSVGWVGRPLHF. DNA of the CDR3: TGTGCCTGGAGTGTAGGGTGGGTCGGTAGGCCCCTCCACTTT.